This T cell receptor beta chain derives from a study of OX40 agonist ivuxolimab in advanced cancers. As for the study in general: Therapy given before enrollment (anti-PD-1, anti-PD-L1 or anti-CTLA-4) was allowed, and under 45% had some.

Study observations and caveats: Mean expanded clone counts were higher in CD8+ than CD4+ T cells.

This clone came up a few times. Its matching antigen is unknown. Measured with immunoSEQ multiplex PCR; TCRdb has only the in-frame clones, and not every one. The sample holds around 57,000 clones, 65% to 90% seen once. Sequencing was performed on CD4+ or CD8+ T cells sorted from blood, taken in a trial of the OX40 agonist ivuxolimab. This clonotype originated in an adult with an advanced solid tumor such as melanoma, head and neck, liver or kidney cancer.

The CDR3 coding sequence is TGTGCCAGCAGTGAAATGGCAGGCTATGGCTACACCTTC. Amino acid sequence: CASSEMAGYGYTF. The chain has TRBV6-1 and TRBJ1-2; unclear D gene. The V end lost 2 bases, the J end lost 4 bases, and 8 bases lay between the germline ends. The CDR3 totals 13 residues. Germline V gives CDR1 MNHNS, CDR2 SASEGT.